The rows below give T cell receptor beta chains drawn from one sample of a study of T cell responses to AZD1222 COVID-19 vaccine. Only in-frame clones appear in the TCRdb table, and some are missing; sequencing was by immunoSEQ multiplex PCR. Of 100,000 or so clones listed, about 85% are singletons. Sample: peripheral blood, taken 28 days after the second AZD1222 dose. The receptors were sampled from an adult who received the AZD1222 COVID-19 vaccine. The CDR3 runs from the conserved cysteine through the conserved F or W. The order of the fields is clone size, J gene, V gene, D gene, CDR3 DNA, CDR3 protein. The D gene is left open where the match is weak. Part of the rows lack a size; the others show once, few, many or a class for expanded clones.

NA | TRBJ1-3 | TRBV5-1 | NA | TGCGCCAGCAGCCGCCTCGGGACGGCGAGGGGCACCATATATTTT | CASSRLGTARGTIYF
once | TRBJ2-7 | TRBV3-1/TRBV3-2 | TRBD1 | TGTGCCAGCAGCCACAGGGGGCAGGACGAGCAGTACTTC | CASSHRGQDEQYF
NA | TRBJ2-5 | TRBV5-1 | NA | TGCGCCAGCAGCTTGTCCGGGACGGAGACCCAGTACTTC | CASSLSGTETQYF
NA | TRBJ1-2 | TRBV2 | NA | TGTGCCAGCAGCCTAAGGGGCTTGTCTAACTATGGCTACACCTTC | CASSLRGLSNYGYTF
NA | TRBJ1-3 | TRBV2 | TRBD1 | TGTGCCAGCAGCGGAGGGACAGTCTCTGGAAACACCATATATTTT | CASSGGTVSGNTIYF
once | TRBJ2-1 | TRBV6-6 | NA | TGTGCCAGCAGTTACTCTTCCGACTACAATGAGCAGTTCTTC | CASSYSSDYNEQFF
NA | TRBJ2-1 | TRBV2 | NA | TGTGCCAGCAGTCAGGGGCGAGAAAAATGGTACAATGAGCAGTTCTTC | CASSQGREKWYNEQFF
NA | TRBJ2-1 | TRBV4-2 | NA | TGTGCCAGCAGCCAAGATAGGCAGGGCTCCCACGCAGTCCATGAGCAGTTCTTC | CASSQDRQGSHAVHEQFF
NA | TRBJ1-3 | TRBV11-2 | NA | TGTGCCAGCAGCTTTCCCGGGACAAGCTCTGGAAACACCATATATTTT | CASSFPGTSSGNTIYF
NA | TRBJ1-1 | TRBV18 | NA | TGTGCCAGCTCACCACGGAACCCTACGAACACTGAAGCTTTCTTT | CASSPRNPTNTEAFF
NA | TRBJ1-3 | TRBV28 | NA | TGTGCCAGCACATTAAACCCGAACAGCCGCTCTGGAAACACCATATATTTT | CASTLNPNSRSGNTIYF
NA | TRBJ1-5 | TRBV24-1 | NA | TGTGCCACCGGGGAAGGGAGCAATCAGCCCCAGCATTTT | CATGEGSNQPQHF
NA | TRBJ2-3 | TRBV3-1/TRBV3-2 | TRBD2 | TGTGCCAGCAGCCAAGATCCAGCGGGAGGGCCAGATACGCAGTATTTT | CASSQDPAGGPDTQYF
once | TRBJ2-4 | TRBV4-2 | NA | TGTGCCAGCAGCCAAGAAGAACGGGAGCGAAACATTCAGTACTTC | CASSQEERERNIQYF
NA | TRBJ1-1 | TRBV10-2 | TRBD1 | TGCGCCAGCAGAATGGCGGGTGGACAGGGGATGAGATTATCTGAAGCTTTCTTT | CASRMAGGQGMRLSEAFF
NA | TRBJ2-3 | TRBV9 | NA | TGTGCCAGCAGCGTAGATTTAGCCAGAAGCACAGATACGCAGTATTTT | CASSVDLARSTDTQYF
NA | TRBJ1-1 | TRBV12-3/TRBV12-4 | TRBD1 | TGTGCCAGCAGACAGGGGGCTGAAGCTTTCTTT | CASRQGAEAFF
few | TRBJ1-4 | TRBV20-1 | NA | TGCAGTGCTAGTCCAGCCTCGGGGAAACTGTTTTTT | CSASPASGKLFF
NA | TRBJ1-6 | TRBV5-1 | NA | TGCGCCAGCAGCTTGGGCAACCCCCGTTCACCCCTCCACTTT | CASSLGNPRSPLHF
NA | TRBJ1-2 | TRBV11-1 | TRBD1 | TGTGCCAGCACCGCGACTTCAGGGGGGGACCCCTATGGCTACACCTTC | CASTATSGGDPYGYTF
NA | TRBJ1-2 | TRBV2 | NA | TGTGCCAGCCGTCGAACGCAGGATGGCTACACCTTC | CASRRTQDGYTF
once | TRBJ2-1 | TRBV5-8 | TRBD2 | TGTGCCAGCAGACTCCTGGGAGCTAGCGGGAGTAATGAGCAGTTCTTC | CASRLLGASGSNEQFF
NA | TRBJ2-7 | TRBV6-5 | NA | TGTGCCAGCAGTCTTCGACTAGAGTCCTACGAGCAGTACTTC | CASSLRLESYEQYF
NA | TRBJ2-1 | TRBV11-2 | NA | TGTGCCAGCAGCTTAGATGAACCGGAATACAATGAGCAGTTCTTC | CASSLDEPEYNEQFF
NA | TRBJ1-1 | TRBV19 | NA | TGTGCCAGTAGGGGCAGGGGTAACACTGAAGCTTTCTTT | CASRGRGNTEAFF
NA | TRBJ1-2 | TRBV7-9 | TRBD1 | TGTGCCAGCAGCTTAGACCGGGGGACAGGGGGCGGCTATGGCTACACCTTC | CASSLDRGTGGGYGYTF
NA | TRBJ1-4 | TRBV10-3 | NA | TGTGCCATCAGTGCGGCAGGGGCAACTAATGAAAAACTGTTTTTT | CAISAAGATNEKLFF
NA | TRBJ2-5 | TRBV6-5 | NA | TGTGCCAGCCTCCTGGGAGGTCAAGAGACCCAGTACTTC | CASLLGGQETQYF
NA | TRBJ1-5 | TRBV27 | TRBD1 | TGTGCCAGCAGTTTTCAAGGGGGCGCTTATAGCAATCAGCCCCAGCATTTT | CASSFQGGAYSNQPQHF
NA | TRBJ1-3 | TRBV30 | NA | TGTGCCTGGAGTGTCGGGAACTCTGGAAACACCATATATTTT | CAWSVGNSGNTIYF
NA | TRBJ2-3 | TRBV5-1 | NA | TGCGCCAGCAGCTTGGCACGGGATACGCAGTATTTT | CASSLARDTQYF
few | TRBJ1-2 | TRBV5-6 | NA | TGTGCCAGCAGACGAGGACTCGAGAACAGGGCTTATTCCTATGGCTACACCTTC | CASRRGLENRAYSYGYTF
NA | TRBJ1-2 | TRBV28 | NA | TGTGCCAGCAGTTTATGGGGCCCACAGGGTTCCTACGGCTACACCTTC | CASSLWGPQGSYGYTF
NA | TRBJ1-2 | TRBV28 | NA | TGTGCCAGCAGTTCTACGGGGACGGAGACTGGCTACACCTTC | CASSSTGTETGYTF
NA | TRBJ1-5 | TRBV12-3/TRBV12-4 | NA | TGTGCCAGCAAGACCTCAAATCAGCCCCAGCATTTT | CASKTSNQPQHF
NA | TRBJ1-2 | TRBV28 | NA | TGTGCCAGCAGTTTCCAGGGCTTCGGGGGCTACACCTTC | CASSFQGFGGYTF
NA | TRBJ2-3 | TRBV6-5 | TRBD2 | TGTGCCAGCAGTAGACTAGCGGGAAGCACAGATACGCAGTATTTT | CASSRLAGSTDTQYF
NA | TRBJ1-5 | TRBV28 | TRBD1 | TGTGCCAGCACCTGGACAGGGGGAGGCAATCAGCCCCAGCATTTT | CASTWTGGGNQPQHF
NA | TRBJ2-1 | TRBV5-1 | NA | TGCGCCAGCAGCCAAAGACTAGAAGGGGGTAGTGAGCAGTTCTTC | CASSQRLEGGSEQFF
NA | TRBJ2-3 | TRBV28 | TRBD2 | TGTGCCAGCAGCGGGGCGAGCGGGAACACAGATACGCAGTATTTT | CASSGASGNTDTQYF
once | TRBJ1-2 | TRBV6-5 | NA | TGTGCCAGCAGTTACCTATCGACAGATAACTATGGCTACACCTTC | CASSYLSTDNYGYTF
NA | TRBJ2-1 | TRBV10-2 | NA | TGCGCCAGCAGTGTCAGGGGGGGCTACAATGAGCAGTTCTTC | CASSVRGGYNEQFF
NA | TRBJ2-3 | TRBV7-2 | TRBD2 | TGTGCCAGCAGCTTAGTACCTAGCGGGATTAACACAGATACGCAGTATTTT | CASSLVPSGINTDTQYF
NA | TRBJ2-2 | TRBV18 | NA | TGTGCCAGCTCACCATGGGTTGGGGAGCTGTTTTTT | CASSPWVGELFF
NA | TRBJ1-2 | TRBV12-3/TRBV12-4 | NA | TGTGCCAGCAGCGCAGGGGAGGACTATGGCTACACCTTC | CASSAGEDYGYTF
NA | TRBJ2-3 | TRBV5-1 | NA | TGCGCCAGCAGCTTGGCCGTGGCGCGCACAGATACGCAGTATTTT | CASSLAVARTDTQYF
NA | TRBJ2-3 | TRBV4-2 | TRBD2 | TGTGCCAGCAGCCTATCCAGCGGGAGGTATGATACGCAGTATTTT | CASSLSSGRYDTQYF
NA | TRBJ2-5 | TRBV19 | NA | TGTGCCAGTAGTAGTGGTAACCGTTACCAAGAGACCCAGTACTTC | CASSSGNRYQETQYF
NA | TRBJ2-1 | TRBV6-5 | NA | TGTGCCAGCAGCCTGGCGGGGACGAATGAGCAGTTCTTC | CASSLAGTNEQFF
NA | TRBJ1-2 | TRBV19 | TRBD1 | TGTGCCAGTAAAATGACAGGGATAGACTATGGCTACACCTTC | CASKMTGIDYGYTF
NA | TRBJ1-5 | TRBV15 | NA | TGTGCCACCAGCAGAAAGGGACGTGGGTTTGGCAATCAGCCCCAGCATTTT | CATSRKGRGFGNQPQHF
NA | TRBJ2-7 | TRBV19 | TRBD2 | TGTGCCAGTAGTATACCCAACGGACTAGCGGGGCGCGGCGAGCAGTACTTC | CASSIPNGLAGRGEQYF
NA | TRBJ2-1 | TRBV5-8 | TRBD2 | TGTGCCAGCAGCTTACGGAGCGGGAGATACCACGATGAGCAGTTCTTC | CASSLRSGRYHDEQFF
NA | TRBJ2-7 | TRBV4-1 | NA | TGCGCCAGCAGCCATCAGCTGAGTGAGCAGTACTTC | CASSHQLSEQYF
NA | TRBJ2-4 | TRBV4-1 | TRBD1 | TGCGCCAGCAGCCAAGTATGGCAGGGGGCCGGCATTCAGTACTTC | CASSQVWQGAGIQYF
NA | TRBJ2-5 | TRBV7-2 | TRBD2 | TGTGCCAGCAGCACTGCCGGGACTATGCCAAAGACCCAGTACTTC | CASSTAGTMPKTQYF